This TCR beta chain was recorded in a study of blood T cell repertoires in COVID-19. Study overall: Researchers got acute and convalescent COVID-19 samples from the United States, Italy and Spain. T cells, B-cell-depleted T cells, or PBMCs supplied cDNA or gDNA.

This clone was picked up one time. This CDR3 has 13 residues. Trimming removed 5 bases from V and 10 bases from J; junction bases left unmatched: 8. Germline assignment: CDR1 MNHEY and CDR2 SVGAGI. Profiling relied on immunoSEQ multiplex PCR, and the TCRdb table lists in-frame clones only, not all of them. The sample shows more than 400,000 clones, around 87% of them seen only once. The chain employs TRBV6-5 and TRBJ1-2, with 9 bases identical to TRBD1. The sequencing input was PBMCs or T cells enriched from blood (not recorded which). The TCR sequence derives from a woman aged 18-35 years who had recovered from COVID-19. The CDR3, as DNA: TGTGCCAGCAGTACCGGACAGGGGCGTCACTACACCTTC. Its translation: CASSTGQGRHYTF.